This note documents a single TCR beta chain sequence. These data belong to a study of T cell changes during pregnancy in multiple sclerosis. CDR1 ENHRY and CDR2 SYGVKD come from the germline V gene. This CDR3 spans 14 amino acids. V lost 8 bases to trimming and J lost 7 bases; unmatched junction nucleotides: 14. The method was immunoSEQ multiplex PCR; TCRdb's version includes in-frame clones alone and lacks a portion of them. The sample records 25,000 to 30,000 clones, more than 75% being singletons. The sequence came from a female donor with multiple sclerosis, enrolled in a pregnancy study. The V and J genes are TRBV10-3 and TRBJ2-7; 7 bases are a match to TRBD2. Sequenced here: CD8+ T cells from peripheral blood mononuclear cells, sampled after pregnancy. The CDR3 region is CAIVGSGPSREQYF. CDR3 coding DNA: TGTGCCATCGTAGGTAGCGGGCCCTCGAGGGAGCAGTACTTC.